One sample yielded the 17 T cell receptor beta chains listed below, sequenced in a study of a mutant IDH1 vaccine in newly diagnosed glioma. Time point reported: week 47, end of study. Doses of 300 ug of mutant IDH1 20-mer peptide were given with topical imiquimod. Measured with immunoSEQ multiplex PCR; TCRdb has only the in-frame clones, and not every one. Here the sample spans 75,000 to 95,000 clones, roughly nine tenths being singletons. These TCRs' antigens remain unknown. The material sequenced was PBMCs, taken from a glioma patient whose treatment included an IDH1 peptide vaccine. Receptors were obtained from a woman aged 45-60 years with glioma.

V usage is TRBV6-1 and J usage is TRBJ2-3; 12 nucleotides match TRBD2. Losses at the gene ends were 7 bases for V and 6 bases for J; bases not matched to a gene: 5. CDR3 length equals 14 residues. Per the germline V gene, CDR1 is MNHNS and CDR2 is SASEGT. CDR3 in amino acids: CASTSGLAGDTQYF. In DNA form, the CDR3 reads TGTGCCAGCACCTCGGGACTAGCGGGCGATACGCAGTATTTT.

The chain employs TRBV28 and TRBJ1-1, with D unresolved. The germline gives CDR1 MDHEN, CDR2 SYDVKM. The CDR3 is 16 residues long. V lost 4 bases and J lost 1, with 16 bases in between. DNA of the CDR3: TGTGCCAGCAGTTCCCCTCTGGAGGTTACGAACACTGAAGCTTTCTTT. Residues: CASSSPLEVTNTEAFF. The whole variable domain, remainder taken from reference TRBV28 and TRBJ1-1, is DVKVTQSSRYLVKRTGEKVFLECVQDMDHENMFWYRQDPGLGLRLIYFSYDVKMKEKGDIPEGYSVSREKKERFSLILESASTNQTSMYLCASSSPLEVTNTEAFFGQGTRLTVV.

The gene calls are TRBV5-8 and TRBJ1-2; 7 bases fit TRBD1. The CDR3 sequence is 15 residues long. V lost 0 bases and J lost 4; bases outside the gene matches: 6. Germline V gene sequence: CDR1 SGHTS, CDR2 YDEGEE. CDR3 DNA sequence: TGTGCCAGCAGCTTGGACGACAGGGAAGGCTATGGCTACACCTTC. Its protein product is CASSLDDREGYGYTF.

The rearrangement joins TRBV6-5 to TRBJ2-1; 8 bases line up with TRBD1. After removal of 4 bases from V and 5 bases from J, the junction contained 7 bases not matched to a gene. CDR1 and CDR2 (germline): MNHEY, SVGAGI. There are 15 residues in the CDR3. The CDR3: CASSSGGQENNEQFF. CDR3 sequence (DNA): TGTGCCAGCAGTTCTGGGGGACAGGAGAACAATGAGCAGTTCTTC.

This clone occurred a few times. In DNA form, the CDR3 reads TGTGCCAGCAGCTTAGGCACGGCGAATCAGCCCCAGCATTTT. Translation: CASSLGTANQPQHF. The V call is TRBV7-9, the J call TRBJ1-5; D is ambiguous. The CDR3 spans 14 residues. Between the trimmed V and J ends, which lost 1 base and 4 bases, there was a span of 8 bases. Looked up from germline, CDR1 is SEHNR and CDR2 is FQNEAQ (reference sequence).

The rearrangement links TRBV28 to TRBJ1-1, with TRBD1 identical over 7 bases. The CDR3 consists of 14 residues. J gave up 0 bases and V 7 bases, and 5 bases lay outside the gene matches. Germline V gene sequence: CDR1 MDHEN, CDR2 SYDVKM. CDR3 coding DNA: TGTGCCAGCAAAGGGGGCCAAATGAACACTGAAGCTTTCTTT. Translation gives CASKGGQMNTEAFF.

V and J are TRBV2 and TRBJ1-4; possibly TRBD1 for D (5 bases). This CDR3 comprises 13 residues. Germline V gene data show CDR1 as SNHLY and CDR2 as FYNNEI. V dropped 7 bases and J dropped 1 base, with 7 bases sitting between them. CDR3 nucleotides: TGTGCCAGCACTCAGGGAACTAATGAAAAACTGTTTTTT. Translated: CASTQGTNEKLFF. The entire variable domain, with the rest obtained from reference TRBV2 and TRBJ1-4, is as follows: EPEVTQTPSHQVTQMGQEVILRCVPISNHLYFYWYRQILGQKVEFLVSFYNNEISEKSEIFDDQFSVERPDGSNFTLKIRSTKLEDSAMYFCASTQGTNEKLFFGSGTQLSVL.

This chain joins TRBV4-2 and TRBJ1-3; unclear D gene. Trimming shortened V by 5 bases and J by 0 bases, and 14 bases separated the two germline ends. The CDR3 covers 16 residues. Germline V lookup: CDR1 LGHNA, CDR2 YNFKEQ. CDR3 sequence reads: CASSAIVEGSGNTIYF. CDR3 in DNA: TGTGCCAGCAGCGCCATCGTCGAGGGCTCTGGAAACACCATATATTTT.

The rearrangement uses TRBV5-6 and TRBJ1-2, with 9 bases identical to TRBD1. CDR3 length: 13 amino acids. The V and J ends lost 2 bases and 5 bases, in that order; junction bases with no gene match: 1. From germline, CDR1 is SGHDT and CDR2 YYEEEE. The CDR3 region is CASSLGTGYGYTF. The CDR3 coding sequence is TGTGCCAGCAGCTTAGGGACAGGGTATGGCTACACCTTC.

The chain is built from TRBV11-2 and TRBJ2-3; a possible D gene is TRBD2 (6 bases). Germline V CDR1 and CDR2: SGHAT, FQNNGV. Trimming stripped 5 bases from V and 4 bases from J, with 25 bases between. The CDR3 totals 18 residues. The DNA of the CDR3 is TGTGCCAGCAGCAACAGACGCCCTAGCGCACCTAAAGCAGATACGCAGTATTTT. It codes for CASSNRRPSAPKADTQYF. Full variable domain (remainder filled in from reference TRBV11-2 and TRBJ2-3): EAGVAQSPRYKIIEKRQSVAFWCNPISGHATLYWYQQILGQGPKLLIQFQNNGVVDDSQLPKDRFSAERLKGVDSTLKIQPAKLEDSAVYLCASSNRRPSAPKADTQYFGPGTRLTVL.

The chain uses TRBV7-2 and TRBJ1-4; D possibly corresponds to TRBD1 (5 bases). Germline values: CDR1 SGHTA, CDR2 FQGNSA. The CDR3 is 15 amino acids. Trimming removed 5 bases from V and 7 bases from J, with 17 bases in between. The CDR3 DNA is TGTGCCAGCAGCCCCTCGAGGGGCGCGGGTGAAAAACTGTTTTTT. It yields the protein CASSPSRGAGEKLFF.

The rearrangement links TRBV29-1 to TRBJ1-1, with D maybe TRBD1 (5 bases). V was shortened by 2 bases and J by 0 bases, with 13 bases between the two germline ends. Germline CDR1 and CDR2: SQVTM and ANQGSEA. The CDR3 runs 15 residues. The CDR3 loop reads CSVESDGGMNTEAFF. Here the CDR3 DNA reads TGCAGCGTTGAATCGGACGGGGGGATGAACACTGAAGCTTTCTTT.

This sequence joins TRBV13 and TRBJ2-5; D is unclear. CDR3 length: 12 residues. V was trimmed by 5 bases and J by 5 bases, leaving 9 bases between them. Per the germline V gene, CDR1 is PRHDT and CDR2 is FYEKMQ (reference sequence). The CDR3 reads CASSRDMETQYF. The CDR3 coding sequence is TGTGCCAGCAGCAGGGATATGGAGACCCAGTACTTC.

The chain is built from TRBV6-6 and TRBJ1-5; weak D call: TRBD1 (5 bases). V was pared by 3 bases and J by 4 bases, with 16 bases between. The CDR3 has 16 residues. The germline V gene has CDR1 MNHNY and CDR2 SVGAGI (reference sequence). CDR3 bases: TGTGCCAGCAGTTATATGGAGAGGGGTCCTAATCAGCCCCAGCATTTT. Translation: CASSYMERGPNQPQHF.

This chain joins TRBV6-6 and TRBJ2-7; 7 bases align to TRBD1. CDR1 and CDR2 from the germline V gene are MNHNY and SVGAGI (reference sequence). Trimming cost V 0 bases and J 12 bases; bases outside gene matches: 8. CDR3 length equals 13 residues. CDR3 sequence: CASSYSGTGAPYF. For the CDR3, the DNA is TGTGCCAGCAGTTACTCGGGTACAGGGGCACCGTACTTC.

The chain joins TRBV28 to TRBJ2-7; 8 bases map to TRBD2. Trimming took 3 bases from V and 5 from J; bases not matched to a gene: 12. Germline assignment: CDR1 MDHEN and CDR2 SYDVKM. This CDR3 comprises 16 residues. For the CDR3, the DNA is TGTGCCAGCAGTTTCCCGGGGAGCGGGAGTAGTGACGAGCAGTACTTC. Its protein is CASSFPGSGSSDEQYF.

The CDR3 sequence: CASSSRWADTQYF. CDR3 DNA: TGTGCCAGCAGTTCCAGGTGGGCCGATACGCAGTATTTT. The chain recombines TRBV28 with TRBJ2-3; D ambiguous. Trimming shortened V by 4 bases and J by 6 bases, and 11 bases separated the two germline ends. Germline lookup yields CDR1 MDHEN and CDR2 SYDVKM. The CDR3 length is 13 residues.